A selection of T cell receptor beta chains follows, all from one sample in a study of blood T cell repertoires in COVID-19. Sequencing used immunoSEQ multiplex PCR; TCRdb keeps in-frame clones, though not all of them. The sample carries 200,000 to 300,000 clones, 65% to 90% recorded once. The sequenced sample consisted of PBMCs or T cells enriched from blood (not recorded which). These receptors came from a woman between 45 and 60 years old with acute COVID-19. Both conserved end residues are part of each CDR3. A D gene is named only where the DNA matches it firmly. The listing skips clone size in some rows; elsewhere it reads once, few, many or a size class.

j_call v_call clone_size d_call cdr3_nt cdr3_aa
TRBJ2-2 TRBV3-1/TRBV3-2 . . TGTGCCAGCAGCCAAGAGGGCCGGAACGGGGAGCTGTTTTTT CASSQEGRNGELFF
TRBJ2-7 TRBV10-1 . TRBD2 TGCGCCAGCAGTGAGTCGGGACTAGCGGGGGTCAACGAGCAGTACTTC CASSESGLAGVNEQYF
TRBJ1-2 TRBV6-2/TRBV6-3 . . TGTGCCAGCAGTAGACAGGACTATGGCTACACCTTC CASSRQDYGYTF
TRBJ1-2 TRBV9 . TRBD1 TGTGCCAGCAGCCCGACAGGGGGTGGCTACACCTTC CASSPTGGGYTF
TRBJ2-3 TRBV6-2/TRBV6-3 . TRBD2 TGTGCCAGCAGTTACTCGGGACTAGCTCGAACAGATACGCAGTATTTT CASSYSGLARTDTQYF
TRBJ1-1 TRBV5-1 . TRBD1 TGCGCCAGCAGCTTGCTGGGACAGGGAAACACTGAAGCTTTCTTT CASSLLGQGNTEAFF
TRBJ2-1 TRBV18 many TRBD1 TGTGCCAGCTCTTCTACAGGACAGGGGGCATTGAATGAGCAGTTCTTC CASSSTGQGALNEQFF
TRBJ2-3 TRBV30 . TRBD2 TGTGCCGGGGGGGTAGCGGGGCCTATCACAGATACGCAGTATTTT CAGGVAGPITDTQYF
TRBJ1-1 TRBV6-5 few . TGTGCCAGCACCTCCCGGGGGGGTAACACTGAAGCTTTCTTT CASTSRGGNTEAFF
TRBJ2-5 TRBV11-2 . . TGTGCCAGCAGCTGGACGGAGGGGACCCAGTACTTC CASSWTEGTQYF
TRBJ2-1 TRBV24-1 once TRBD2 TGTGCCACCAGTGACCCCGTACTAGCGGGGGGGAACGAGCAGTTCTTC CATSDPVLAGGNEQFF
TRBJ1-5 TRBV6-5 . TRBD1 TGTGCCAGCAAACAGGACAGGAATATTAATCAGCCCCAGCATTTT CASKQDRNINQPQHF
TRBJ1-1 TRBV7-2 once . TGTGCCAGCAGCTTTCCAGGAGGAGGCACTGAAGCTTTCTTT CASSFPGGGTEAFF
TRBJ1-5 TRBV6-4 . . TGTGCCAGCAGTGCACAGGGTGGAAATCAGCCCCAGCATTTT CASSAQGGNQPQHF
TRBJ1-1 TRBV4-2 . TRBD1 TGTGCCAGCAGCCAAGGGACAGGGGTTGTAGCTGAAGCTTTCTTT CASSQGTGVVAEAFF
TRBJ1-1 TRBV2 many TRBD1 TGTGCCAGCAGTGCTAGACAGGGTGGAGACACTGAAGCTTTCTTT CASSARQGGDTEAFF
TRBJ1-2 TRBV2 . TRBD1 TGTGCCAGCACTTACCGGGACAGGCTCTATGGCTACACCTTC CASTYRDRLYGYTF
TRBJ1-2 TRBV3-1/TRBV3-2 once TRBD1 TGTGCCAGCAGCCCTTCGGACAGGGATGGGCATGGCTACACCTTC CASSPSDRDGHGYTF
TRBJ2-2 TRBV6-2/TRBV6-3 . TRBD2 TGTGCCAGCAGTTCGGGACTATCGAACACCGGGGAGCTGTTTTTT CASSSGLSNTGELFF
TRBJ1-6 TRBV5-4 . . TGTGCCAGCAGCTTGGAACCCCGACAGAAATATAATTCACCCCTCCACTTT CASSLEPRQKYNSPLHF
TRBJ1-2 TRBV28 . TRBD1 TGTGCCAGCACACCGGGACAGGGGGCCTATGGCTACACCTTC CASTPGQGAYGYTF
TRBJ2-2 TRBV5-4 many . TGTGCCAGCAGCTTGGTAGGGGGCACCGGGGAGCTGTTTTTT CASSLVGGTGELFF
TRBJ1-2 TRBV9 . . TGTGCCAGCAGCGTAGGAATGGACTCCCTCTACTCTGGCTACACCTTC CASSVGMDSLYSGYTF
TRBJ2-3 TRBV7-9 . . TGTGCCAGCAGCCCGAGGGGGGGCTCGACAGATACGCAGTATTTT CASSPRGGSTDTQYF
TRBJ2-1 TRBV5-5 . TRBD1 TGTGCCAGCAGCTTGGAAGGCAGGGGGCGCTCAATCTCCTACAATGAGCAGTTCTTC CASSLEGRGRSISYNEQFF
TRBJ1-6 TRBV29-1 . TRBD1 TGCAGCGTTGGGACAGGGGCCAAAAATTCACCCCTCCACTTT CSVGTGAKNSPLHF
TRBJ2-7 TRBV7-3 . TRBD2 TGTGCCAGCAGCCAACCGGGGGGCGAGCAGTACTTC CASSQPGGEQYF
TRBJ1-5 TRBV29-1 . . TGCAGCGTTGGGCATAGCAATCAGCCCCAGCATTTT CSVGHSNQPQHF
TRBJ1-3 TRBV30 . . TGTGCCTGGAGTGAAAATAGTGGAAACACCATATATTTT CAWSENSGNTIYF
TRBJ1-4 TRBV28 once TRBD1 TGTGCCAGCAGTGTTACAGGGGTAAGGAATGAAAAACTGTTTTTT CASSVTGVRNEKLFF
TRBJ1-4 TRBV25-1 . . TGTGCCAGCAGTGGACCTCTTGGGCGCTCTAATGAAAAACTGTTTTTT CASSGPLGRSNEKLFF
TRBJ1-6 TRBV20-1 . TRBD1 TGCAGTGCAGAAGGACAGGGTAACCTCCACTTT CSAEGQGNLHF
TRBJ1-4 TRBV13 . . TGTGCCAGCAGCGACTCTAGGGGAAAACTGTTTTTT CASSDSRGKLFF
TRBJ1-4 TRBV19 . . TGTGCCAGTAGTACTCGGGGGGGATATAATGAAAAACTGTTTTTT CASSTRGGYNEKLFF
TRBJ1-1 TRBV7-2 . . TGTGCCAGCAGCTTAGCGGGTACTAGATTTGAAGCTTTCTTT CASSLAGTRFEAFF
TRBJ1-5 TRBV30 . TRBD1 TGTGCCTGTTCGGCCGGCAGGGGGGTCAATCAGCCCCAGCATTTT CACSAGRGVNQPQHF
TRBJ1-4 TRBV18 . . TGTGCCAGCTCATCCAACGTTGGACAGTCTAATGAAAAACTGTTTTTT CASSSNVGQSNEKLFF
TRBJ1-2 TRBV3-1/TRBV3-2 . . TGTGCCAGCAGCCAAGAGGGCAACTATGGCTACACCTTC CASSQEGNYGYTF
TRBJ1-5 TRBV9 . . TGTGCCAGCAGCGTTGGACAGCCAGATCAGCCCCAGCATTTT CASSVGQPDQPQHF
TRBJ2-7 TRBV27 . . TGTGCCAGCAGTTTAATATCGCAGGGATTCTACGAGCAGTACTTC CASSLISQGFYEQYF
TRBJ1-2 TRBV2 . . TGTGCCAGCAGTTACAGGGAGGGGGACTATGGCTACACCTTC CASSYREGDYGYTF
TRBJ1-2 TRBV29-1 once . TGCAGCGTTGGGACAGCTATTGGGGGCTACACCTTC CSVGTAIGGYTF
TRBJ1-1 TRBV5-1 . TRBD1 TGCGCCAGCAAAAGGGGGCGCGGCGCTGAAGCTTTCTTT CASKRGRGAEAFF